The TCR beta chain described here comes from a study of shared clonotypes between healthy human individuals. Sequencing was performed with immunoSEQ multiplex PCR; in TCRdb, only in-frame clones are kept and a portion is missing. The repertoire consists of about 1 million clones, with about 84% occurring once and the leading ten covering approximately 0.5%. Germline CDR1 SGHTA, CDR2 FQGTGA. This CDR3 is 16 amino acids long. V lost 5 bases to trimming and J lost 1 base; unmatched junction nucleotides: 4. Sequences were obtained from memory CD4+ T cells from PBMCs. Subset described: CD45RA-negative fraction. This chain connects TRBV7-3 to TRBJ2-2, with 10 positions matching TRBD1. The sequence came from a young man in good health. Some clones in this sample may be carry-over from other donors' samples. CDR3 sequence reads: CASSNRDRGNTGELFF. The CDR3 coding sequence is TGTGCCAGCAGCAACCGGGACAGGGGGAACACCGGGGAGCTGTTTTTT.